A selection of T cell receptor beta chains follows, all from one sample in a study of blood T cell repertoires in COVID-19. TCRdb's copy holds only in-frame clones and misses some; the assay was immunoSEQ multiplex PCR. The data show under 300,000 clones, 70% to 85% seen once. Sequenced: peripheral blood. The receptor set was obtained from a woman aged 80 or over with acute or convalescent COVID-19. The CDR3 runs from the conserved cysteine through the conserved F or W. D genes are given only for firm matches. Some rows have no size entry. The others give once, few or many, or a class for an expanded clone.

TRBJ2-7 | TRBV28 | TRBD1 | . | TGTGCCAGCAGCCAAGGGGACAGGGCCTACGAGCAGTACTTC | CASSQGDRAYEQYF
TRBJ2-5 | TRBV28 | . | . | TGTGCCAGCACCAATAGGGTGCTAGGAGGGGAGACCCAGTACTTC | CASTNRVLGGETQYF
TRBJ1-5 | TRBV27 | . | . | TGTGCCAGCAGTTTGGAGGGGGGGAGGGGCAATCAGCCCCAGCATTTT | CASSLEGGRGNQPQHF
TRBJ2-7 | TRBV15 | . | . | TGTGCCACCAGCAGGGGGGACTCTTCCTACGAGCAGTACTTC | CATSRGDSSYEQYF
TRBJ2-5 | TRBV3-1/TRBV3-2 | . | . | TGTGCCAGCAGCCAAGAGCTACGTGGTAGAGGCCAGTACTTC | CASSQELRGRGQYF
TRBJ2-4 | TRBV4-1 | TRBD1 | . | TGCGCCAGCAGCCAAGCGGGACAGGGGGAAGCCAAAAACATTCAGTACTTC | CASSQAGQGEAKNIQYF
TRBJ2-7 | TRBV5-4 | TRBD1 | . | TGTGCCAGCAGCTTGACAGGGGACCGCTCCTACGAGCAGTACTTC | CASSLTGDRSYEQYF
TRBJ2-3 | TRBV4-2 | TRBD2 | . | TGTGCCAGCAGCCAGCCGGGACTAGCATCCTTCTTTAGCACAGATACGCAGTATTTT | CASSQPGLASFFSTDTQYF
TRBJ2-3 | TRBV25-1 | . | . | TGTGCCAGCAGTGAACCCCGGGTGCGGCAGCAGTATTTT | CASSEPRVRQQYF
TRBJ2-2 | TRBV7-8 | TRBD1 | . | TGTGCCAGCAGTTCGACAGGGGCCTCTACCGGGGAGCTGTTTTTT | CASSSTGASTGELFF
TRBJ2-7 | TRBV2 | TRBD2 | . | TGTGCCAGCAGCCTGCGGGGGGACACCGAGCAGTACTTC | CASSLRGDTEQYF
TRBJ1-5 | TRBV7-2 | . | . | TGTGCCAGCAGCTTAGTAGGGGCGTTGAGCAATCAGCCCCAGCATTTT | CASSLVGALSNQPQHF
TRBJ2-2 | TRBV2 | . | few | TGTGCCAGCAGTGAAGCGAGGACCGGGGAGCTGTTTTTT | CASSEARTGELFF
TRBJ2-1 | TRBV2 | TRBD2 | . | TGTGCCAGCAGACCCCGGACTAGCGGGGGGGCGGGGGAGCAGTTCTTC | CASRPRTSGGAGEQFF
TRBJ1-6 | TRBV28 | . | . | TGTGCCAGCAGTGATAATGCGGGGGTGACCTATAATTCACCCCTCCACTTT | CASSDNAGVTYNSPLHF
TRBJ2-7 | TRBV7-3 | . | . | TGTGCCAGCAGCTCGGAGGGCAGCTACGAGCAGTACTTC | CASSSEGSYEQYF
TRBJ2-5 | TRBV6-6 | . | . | TGTGCCAGCAGTCCCCGGGACAAACAAGAGACCCAGTACTTC | CASSPRDKQETQYF
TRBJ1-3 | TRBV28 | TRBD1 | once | TGTGCCAGCAGCTCACTTGGGACAGATGGAAACACCATATATTTT | CASSSLGTDGNTIYF
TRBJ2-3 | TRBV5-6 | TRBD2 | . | TGTGCCAGCAGCTGGGAGCGGGGGGGCACAGATACGCAGTATTTT | CASSWERGGTDTQYF
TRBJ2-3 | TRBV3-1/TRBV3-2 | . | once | TGTGCCAGCAGCCAAGCAGCGATTATTAGCACAGATACGCAGTATTTT | CASSQAAIISTDTQYF
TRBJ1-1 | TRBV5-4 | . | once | TGTGCCAGCAGCTCATACAGGGACACTGAAGCTTTCTTT | CASSSYRDTEAFF
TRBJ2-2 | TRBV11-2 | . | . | TGTGCCAGCAGCTTAACCGGGACTTACCGTTTTTCCGGGGAGCTGTTTTTT | CASSLTGTYRFSGELFF
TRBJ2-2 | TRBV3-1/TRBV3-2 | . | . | TGTGCCAGCAGCCCAACCCGGACAGTTTCCGGGGAGCTGTTTTTT | CASSPTRTVSGELFF
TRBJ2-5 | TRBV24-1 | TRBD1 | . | TGTGCCACCAGTGACCAGACTGGGACAGGCCGCCAAGAGACCCAGTACTTC | CATSDQTGTGRQETQYF
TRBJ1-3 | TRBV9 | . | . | TGTGCCAGCAGCGTAGAAGGGGGTGGAAACACCATATATTTT | CASSVEGGGNTIYF